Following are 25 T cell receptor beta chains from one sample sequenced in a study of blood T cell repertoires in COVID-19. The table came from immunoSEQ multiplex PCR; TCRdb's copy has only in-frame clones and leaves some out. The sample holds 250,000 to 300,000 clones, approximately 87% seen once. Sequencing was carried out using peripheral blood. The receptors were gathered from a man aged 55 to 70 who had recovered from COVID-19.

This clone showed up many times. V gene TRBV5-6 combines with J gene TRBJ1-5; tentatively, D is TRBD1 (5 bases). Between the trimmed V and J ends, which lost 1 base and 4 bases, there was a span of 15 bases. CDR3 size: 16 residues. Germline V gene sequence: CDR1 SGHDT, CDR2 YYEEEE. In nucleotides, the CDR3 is TGTGCCAGCAGCTTGTTTTCACAGGTATCAAATCAGCCCCAGCATTTT. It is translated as CASSLFSQVSNQPQHF.

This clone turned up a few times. CDR3: CASSYPSAGSYNEQFF. Written as DNA, the CDR3 is TGTGCCAGCAGCTATCCTTCCGCGGGATCTTACAATGAGCAGTTCTTC. J is TRBJ2-1 and V is TRBV7-9; a weak D match, TRBD2 (6 bases). The CDR3 contains 16 residues. The V end was cut by 4 bases, the J end by 4 bases, with 17 bases between. From germline, CDR1 is SEHNR and CDR2 FQNEAQ (reference sequence).

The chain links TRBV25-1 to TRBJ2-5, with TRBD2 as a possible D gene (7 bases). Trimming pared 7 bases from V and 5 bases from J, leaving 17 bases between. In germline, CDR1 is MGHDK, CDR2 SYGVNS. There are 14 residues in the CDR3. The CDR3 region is CASNIAGAGETQYF. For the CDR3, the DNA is TGTGCCAGCAATATCGCGGGGGCAGGGGAGACCCAGTACTTC.

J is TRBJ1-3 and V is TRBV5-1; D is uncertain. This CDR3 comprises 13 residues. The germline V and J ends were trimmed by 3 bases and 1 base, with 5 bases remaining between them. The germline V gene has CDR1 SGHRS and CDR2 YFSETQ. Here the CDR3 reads CASSSNSGNTIYF. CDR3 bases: TGCGCCAGCAGCTCCAATTCTGGAAACACCATATATTTT.

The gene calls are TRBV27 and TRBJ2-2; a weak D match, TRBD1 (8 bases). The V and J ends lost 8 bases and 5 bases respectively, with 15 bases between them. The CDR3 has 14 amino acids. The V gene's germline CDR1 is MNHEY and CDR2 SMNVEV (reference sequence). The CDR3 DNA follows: TGTGCCAGCGGAACAGGGGGAGGGACCGGGGAGCTGTTTTTT. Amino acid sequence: CASGTGGGTGELFF.

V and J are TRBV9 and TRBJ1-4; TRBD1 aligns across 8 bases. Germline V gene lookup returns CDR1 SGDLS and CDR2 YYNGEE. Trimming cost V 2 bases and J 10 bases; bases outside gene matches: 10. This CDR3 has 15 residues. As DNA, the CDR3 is TGTGCCAGCAGCGTGCAGGGGGGACAGGAGGCAAAACTGTTTTTT. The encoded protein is CASSVQGGQEAKLFF.

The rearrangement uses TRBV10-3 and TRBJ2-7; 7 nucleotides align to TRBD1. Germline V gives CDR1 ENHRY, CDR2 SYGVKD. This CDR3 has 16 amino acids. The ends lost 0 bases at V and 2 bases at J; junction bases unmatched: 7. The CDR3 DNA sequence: TGTGCCATCAGTGAGTCCGGCCGGGGACAGACCTACGAGCAGTACTTC. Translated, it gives CAISESGRGQTYEQYF.

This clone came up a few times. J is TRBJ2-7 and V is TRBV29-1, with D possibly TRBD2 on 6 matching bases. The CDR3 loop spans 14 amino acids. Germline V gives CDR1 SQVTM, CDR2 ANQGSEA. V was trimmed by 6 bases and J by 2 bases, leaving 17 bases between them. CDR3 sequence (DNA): TGCAGCGTGACCTTCTATGCGGGACCCTACGAGCAGTACTTC. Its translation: CSVTFYAGPYEQYF.

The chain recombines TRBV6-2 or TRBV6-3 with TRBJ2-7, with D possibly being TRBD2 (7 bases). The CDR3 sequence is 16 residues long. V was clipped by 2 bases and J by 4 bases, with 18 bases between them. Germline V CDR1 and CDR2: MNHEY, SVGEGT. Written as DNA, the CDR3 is TGTGCCAGCAGTTACACGAAGGGGGGGGTCCTATACGAGCAGTACTTC. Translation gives CASSYTKGGVLYEQYF.

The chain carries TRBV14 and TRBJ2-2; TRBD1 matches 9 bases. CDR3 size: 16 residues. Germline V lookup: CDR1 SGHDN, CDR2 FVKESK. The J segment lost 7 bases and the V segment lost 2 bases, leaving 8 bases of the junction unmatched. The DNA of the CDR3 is TGTGCCAGCAGCCAAAGCGGGACAGGGTACATCGGGGAGCTGTTTTTT. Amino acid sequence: CASSQSGTGYIGELFF. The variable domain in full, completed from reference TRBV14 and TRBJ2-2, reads EAGVTQFPSHSVIEKGQTVTLRCDPISGHDNLYWYRRVMGKEIKFLLHFVKESKQDESGMPNNRFLAERTGGTYSTLKVQPAELEDSGVYFCASSQSGTGYIGELFFGEGSRLTVL.

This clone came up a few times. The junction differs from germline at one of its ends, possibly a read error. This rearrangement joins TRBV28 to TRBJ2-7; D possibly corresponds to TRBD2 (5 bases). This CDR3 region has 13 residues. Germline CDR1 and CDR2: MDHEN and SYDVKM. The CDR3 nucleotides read TGTGCCAGCAGCCTCTCCGGGAAATACGGGCAGTACTTC. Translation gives CASSLSGKYGQYF. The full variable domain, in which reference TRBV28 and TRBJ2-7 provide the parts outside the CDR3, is DVKVTQSSRYLVKRTGEKVFLECVQDMDHENMFWYRQDPGLGLRLIYFSYDVKMKEKGDIPEGYSVSREKKERFSLILESASTNQTSMYLCASSLSGKYGQYFGPGTRLTVT.

The CDR3 sequence: CASSLGGRVNYGYTF. DNA of the CDR3: TGTGCCAGCAGTTTAGGGGGCAGGGTTAACTATGGCTACACCTTC. V gene TRBV28 combines with J gene TRBJ1-2, with a tentative D call TRBD1 (6 bases). Germline V CDR1 and CDR2: MDHEN, SYDVKM. V dropped 2 bases and J dropped 1 base, with 11 bases sitting between them. The CDR3 has 15 amino acids.

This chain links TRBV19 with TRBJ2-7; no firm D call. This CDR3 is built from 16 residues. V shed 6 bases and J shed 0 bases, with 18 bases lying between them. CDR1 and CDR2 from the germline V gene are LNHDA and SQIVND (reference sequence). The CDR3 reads CASSVGVTRSSYEQYF. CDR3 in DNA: TGTGCCAGTAGCGTTGGAGTGACTCGCAGCTCCTACGAGCAGTACTTC.

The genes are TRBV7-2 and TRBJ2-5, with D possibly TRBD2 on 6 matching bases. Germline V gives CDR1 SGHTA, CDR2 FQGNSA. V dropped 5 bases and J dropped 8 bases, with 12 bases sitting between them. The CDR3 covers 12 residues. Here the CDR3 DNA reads TGTGCCAGCAGCCGGGGGACCGGCACCCAGTACTTC. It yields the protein CASSRGTGTQYF.

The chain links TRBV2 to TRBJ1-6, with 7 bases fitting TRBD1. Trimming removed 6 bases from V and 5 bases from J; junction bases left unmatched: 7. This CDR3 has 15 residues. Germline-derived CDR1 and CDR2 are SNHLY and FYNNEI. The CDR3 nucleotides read TGTGCCAGCAGAAGACAGGGCAACCATAATTCACCCCTCCACTTT. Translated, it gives CASRRQGNHNSPLHF.

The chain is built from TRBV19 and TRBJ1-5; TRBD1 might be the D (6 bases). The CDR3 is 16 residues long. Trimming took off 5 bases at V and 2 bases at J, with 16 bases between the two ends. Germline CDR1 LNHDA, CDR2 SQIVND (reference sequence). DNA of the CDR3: TGTGCCAGTAGTTCCCGAGGGGGGGCCGGCAATCAGCCCCAGCATTTT. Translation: CASSSRGGAGNQPQHF. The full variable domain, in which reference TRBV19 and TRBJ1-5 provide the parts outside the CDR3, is DGGITQSPKYLFRKEGQNVTLSCEQNLNHDAMYWYRQDPGQGLRLIYYSQIVNDFQKGDIAEGYSVSREKKESFPLTVTSAQKNPTAFYLCASSSRGGAGNQPQHFGDGTRLSIL.

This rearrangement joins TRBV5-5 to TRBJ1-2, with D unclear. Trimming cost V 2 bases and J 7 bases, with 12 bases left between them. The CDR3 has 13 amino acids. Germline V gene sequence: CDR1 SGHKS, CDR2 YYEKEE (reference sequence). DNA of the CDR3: TGTGCCAGCAGCTTACGGGGAGCGGGTGGCTACACCTTC. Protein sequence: CASSLRGAGGYTF.

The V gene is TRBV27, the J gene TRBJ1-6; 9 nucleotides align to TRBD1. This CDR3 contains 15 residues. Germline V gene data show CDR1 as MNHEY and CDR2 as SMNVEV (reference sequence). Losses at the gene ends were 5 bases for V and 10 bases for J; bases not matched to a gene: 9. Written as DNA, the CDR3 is TGTGCCAGCAGTCGGGGACAGGGTGAACGGTCACCCCTCCACTTT. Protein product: CASSRGQGERSPLHF.

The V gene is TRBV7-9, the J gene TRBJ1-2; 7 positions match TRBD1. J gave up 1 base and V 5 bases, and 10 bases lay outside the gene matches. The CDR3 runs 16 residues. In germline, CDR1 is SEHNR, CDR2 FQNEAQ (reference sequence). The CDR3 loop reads CASSALGQDVNYGYTF. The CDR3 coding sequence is TGTGCCAGCAGCGCCCTCGGACAGGACGTTAACTATGGCTACACCTTC.

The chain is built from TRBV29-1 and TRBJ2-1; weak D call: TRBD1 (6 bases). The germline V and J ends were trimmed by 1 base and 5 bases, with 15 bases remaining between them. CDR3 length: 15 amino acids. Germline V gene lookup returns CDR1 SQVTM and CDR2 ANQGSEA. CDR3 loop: CSVEVNRDTNNEQFF. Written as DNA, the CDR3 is TGCAGCGTTGAAGTCAACAGGGATACAAACAATGAGCAGTTCTTC.

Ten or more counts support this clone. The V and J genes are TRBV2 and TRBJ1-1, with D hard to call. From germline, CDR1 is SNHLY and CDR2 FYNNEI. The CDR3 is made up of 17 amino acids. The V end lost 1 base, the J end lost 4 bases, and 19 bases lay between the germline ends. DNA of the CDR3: TGTGCCAGCAGTGAAGAACCACCTTCGGTGGTGGTCACTGAAGCTTTCTTT. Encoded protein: CASSEEPPSVVVTEAFF.

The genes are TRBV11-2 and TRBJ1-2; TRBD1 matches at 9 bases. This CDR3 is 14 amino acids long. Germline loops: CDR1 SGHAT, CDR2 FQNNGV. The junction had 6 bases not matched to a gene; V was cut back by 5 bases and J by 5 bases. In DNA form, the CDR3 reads TGTGCCAGCAGCCAAAGGACAGGGGCGTATGGCTACACCTTC. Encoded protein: CASSQRTGAYGYTF.

CDR3 region: CAVPSGDREDLYGYTF. CDR3 DNA sequence: TGTGCCGTTCCAAGTGGGGACAGGGAAGATCTCTATGGCTACACCTTC. The J gene is TRBJ1-2, the V gene TRBV5-4, with 9 bases matching TRBD1. V shed 10 bases, J shed 4 bases, and the junction held 17 bases outside the gene matches. Germline CDR1 and CDR2: SGHNT and YYREEE (reference sequence). This CDR3 has 16 amino acids.

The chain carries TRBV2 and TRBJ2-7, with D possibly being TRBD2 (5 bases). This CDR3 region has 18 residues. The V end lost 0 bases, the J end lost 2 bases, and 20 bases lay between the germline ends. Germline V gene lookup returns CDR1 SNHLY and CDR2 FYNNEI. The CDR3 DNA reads TGTGCCAGCAGTGAAGCGTCCCCCCTTCTCGGGAAGACCTACGAGCAGTACTTC. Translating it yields CASSEASPLLGKTYEQYF. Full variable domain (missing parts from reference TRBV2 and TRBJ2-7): EPEVTQTPSHQVTQMGQEVILRCVPISNHLYFYWYRQILGQKVEFLVSFYNNEISEKSEIFDDQFSVERPDGSNFTLKIRSTKLEDSAMYFCASSEASPLLGKTYEQYFGPGTRLTVT.

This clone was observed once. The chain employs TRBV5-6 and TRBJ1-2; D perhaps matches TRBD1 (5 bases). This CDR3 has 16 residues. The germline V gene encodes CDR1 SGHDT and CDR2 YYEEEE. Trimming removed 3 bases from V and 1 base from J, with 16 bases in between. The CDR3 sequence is CASSSVTGGINYGYTF. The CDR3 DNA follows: TGTGCCAGCAGCTCCGTAACGGGGGGAATTAACTATGGCTACACCTTC.